This entry concerns a single TCR beta chain. Antigen: not known. Sorted subsets were amplified in replicate PCRs using around 0.2 ug DNA, 25,000 to 30,000 T cell genomes. This table comes from immunoSEQ multiplex PCR, and its TCRdb copy is limited to in-frame clones, with some not included. The repertoire holds more than 2,000,000 clones, with approximately 93% as singletons. All the donors were Caucasian adults who lived in Nashville, Tennessee. This record comes from a study of shared clonotypes between healthy human individuals. The study, taken as a whole, reports: Apart from blood, nothing was sampled; tissue repertoires likely differ.

The sequenced material came from naive CD4+ T cells from PBMCs. Subset noted: CD45RA+ positively selected. The TCR sequence derives from a man aged 18 to 35 in good health. Some clones in this sample may be carry-over from other donors' samples.

CDR3 loop: CSVEGLGTEQYF. The DNA for the CDR3 is TGCAGCGTTGAGGGGCTGGGAACCGAGCAGTACTTC. This chain connects TRBV29-1 to TRBJ2-7, with D possibly being TRBD1 (5 bases). This CDR3 region has 12 residues. Trimming stripped 3 bases from V and 6 bases from J, with 12 bases between. Germline loops: CDR1 SQVTM, CDR2 ANQGSEA.